The source of this T cell receptor beta chain is a study of PD-L1 blockade in urothelial cancer. Study context: Starting at some point between 2014 and 2015, patients were given atezolizumab (1,200 mg intravenously every 3 weeks). Analyzed time points were 3 weeks (second dose) and 6 weeks after therapy began.

Broader study findings: Patients who had durable benefit saw their tumor-associated blood clones expand more at 3 weeks.

Comments on this clone: Its matching antigen is unknown.

Per germline, CDR1 LGHNA and CDR2 YSLEER. The CDR3 spans 16 residues. V was clipped by 0 bases and J by 4 bases; unmatched bases: 8. Every PCR received spiked-in synthetic TCR analog templates. Assay used: immunoSEQ multiplex PCR; TCRdb lists only in-frame clones, some missing. The sample holds roughly 120,000 clones, around 89% seen once. The time point here: peripheral blood 6 weeks after treatment start. The rearrangement joins TRBV4-3 to TRBJ1-2; 7 positions match TRBD1. Sequencing used PBMCs, obtained around atezolizumab (anti-PD-L1) treatment. The clonotype was recovered from a man aged 55 to 70 with urothelial cancer. The CDR3 loop reads CASSQDPRQGAYGYTF. CDR3 bases: TGCGCCAGCAGCCAAGATCCCCGACAGGGCGCCTATGGCTACACCTTC.